This TCR beta chain was sequenced in a study of T cell responses to AZD1222 COVID-19 vaccine. This CDR3 is 16 amino acids long. The germline V and J ends were trimmed by 0 bases and 6 bases, with 17 bases remaining between them. CDR1 is LGHDT and CDR2 is YNNKEL in the germline V gene (reference sequence). Some clones are missing from TCRdb's copy, which holds only in-frame ones; the method was immunoSEQ multiplex PCR. The sample comprises 95,000 to 110,000 clones, 87% of which are singletons, and 3.5% to 4.5% rests with the top ten. A remark on this clone: Its antigen is unidentified.

Study results and limitations: The peak T cell response came first, and repertoires were sampled only after it. Clonal diversity was possibly underestimated; the donors were predominantly white British and more often female. It was only a handful of AZD1222 recipients who were seropositive at baseline.

The gene calls are TRBV3-1 (or the pseudogene TRBV3-2) and TRBJ1-2; maybe TRBD1 (5 bases). The source is an adult in good health. This specimen was peripheral blood, taken on day 0 of AZD1222 vaccination. The CDR3 here is CASSQDFRDGGDGYTF. CDR3 DNA sequence: TGTGCCAGCAGCCAAGATTTTCGTGACGGGGGAGATGGCTACACCTTC.